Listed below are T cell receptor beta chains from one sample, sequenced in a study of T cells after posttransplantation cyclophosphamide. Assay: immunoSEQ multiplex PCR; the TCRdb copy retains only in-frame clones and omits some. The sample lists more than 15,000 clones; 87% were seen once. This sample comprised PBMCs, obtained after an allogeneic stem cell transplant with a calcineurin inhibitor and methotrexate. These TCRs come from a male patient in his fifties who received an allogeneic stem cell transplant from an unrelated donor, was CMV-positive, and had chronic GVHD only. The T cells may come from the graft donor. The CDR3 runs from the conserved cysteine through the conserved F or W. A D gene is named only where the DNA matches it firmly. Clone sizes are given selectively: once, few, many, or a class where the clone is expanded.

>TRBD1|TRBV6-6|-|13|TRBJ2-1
CASGQGSYNEQFF
TGTGCCAGCGGACAGGGGTCCTACAATGAGCAGTTCTTC
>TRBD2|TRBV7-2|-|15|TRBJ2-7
CASSQEGASGFEQYF
TGTGCCAGCAGCCAGGAAGGGGCTAGCGGATTCGAGCAGTACTTC
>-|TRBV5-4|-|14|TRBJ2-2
CASSLAVAAGELFF
TGTGCCAGCAGCTTGGCCGTAGCAGCAGGGGAGCTGTTTTTT
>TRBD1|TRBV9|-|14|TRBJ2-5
CASSVKDARQGQYF
TGTGCCAGCAGCGTAAAAGATGCTCGACAGGGGCAGTACTTC
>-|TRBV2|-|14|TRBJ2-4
CASILGQAKNIQYF
TGTGCCAGCATCCTAGGACAGGCCAAAAACATTCAGTACTTC
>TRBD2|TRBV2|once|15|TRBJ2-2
CASSTSGGAGGELFF
TGTGCCAGCAGTACTAGCGGGGGGGCCGGCGGGGAGCTGTTTTTT
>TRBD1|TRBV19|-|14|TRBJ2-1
CASSRTGQYNEQFF
TGTGCCAGTAGCCGTACGGGACAGTACAATGAGCAGTTCTTC
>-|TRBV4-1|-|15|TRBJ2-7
CASSQVSGSIYEQYF
TGCGCCAGCAGCCAAGTCTCGGGGTCAATCTACGAGCAGTACTTC
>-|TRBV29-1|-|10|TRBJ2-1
CSVGTVEQFF
TGCAGCGTTGGGACAGTTGAGCAGTTCTTC
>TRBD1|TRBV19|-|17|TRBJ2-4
CASSHLTGGAAKNIQYF
TGTGCCAGTTCCCACCTAACAGGGGGCGCCGCCAAAAACATTCAGTACTTC
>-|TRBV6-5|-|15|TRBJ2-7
CASSPLPGGSYEQYF
TGTGCCAGCAGTCCCCTCCCAGGTGGGTCCTACGAGCAGTACTTC
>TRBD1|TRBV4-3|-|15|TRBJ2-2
CASSSQGANTGELFF
TGCGCCAGCAGCTCTCAGGGGGCGAACACCGGGGAGCTGTTTTTT
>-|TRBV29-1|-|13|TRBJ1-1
CSVDRGLNTEAFF
TGCAGCGTTGATCGGGGGTTGAACACTGAAGCTTTCTTT
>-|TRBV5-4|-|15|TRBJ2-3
CASSLERGSTDTQYF
TGTGCCAGCAGCTTGGAGAGGGGGAGCACAGATACGCAGTATTTT
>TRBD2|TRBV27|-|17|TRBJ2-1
CASSVGEGFGTYNEQFF
TGTGCCAGCAGTGTGGGGGAGGGGTTTGGGACCTACAATGAGCAGTTCTTC
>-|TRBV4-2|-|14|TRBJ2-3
CASSQVTGADTQYF
TGTGCCAGCAGCCAAGTGACGGGAGCAGATACGCAGTATTTT
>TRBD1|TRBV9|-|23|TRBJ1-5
CASSVAGTGSRVGSPFSNQPQHF
TGTGCCAGCAGCGTAGCTGGGACAGGGTCCCGCGTAGGGTCCCCCTTTAGCAATCAGCCCCAGCATTTT
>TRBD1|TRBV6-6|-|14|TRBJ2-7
CASSSQTGASEQYF
TGTGCCAGCAGTTCACAGACAGGGGCTTCGGAGCAGTACTTC
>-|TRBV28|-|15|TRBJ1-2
CASSLRVDSSYGYTF
TGTGCCAGCAGCCTGAGGGTGGACTCCAGCTATGGCTACACCTTC
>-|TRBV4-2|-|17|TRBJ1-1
CASSQDPAGATNTEAFF
TGTGCCAGCAGCCAAGATCCGGCAGGGGCTACGAACACTGAAGCTTTCTTT
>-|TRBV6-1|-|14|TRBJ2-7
CASPDPTASYEQYF
TGTGCCAGCCCGGACCCGACAGCGTCCTACGAGCAGTACTTC